This T cell receptor (beta chain) is drawn from a study of shared clonotypes between healthy human individuals. The method was immunoSEQ multiplex PCR; TCRdb's version includes in-frame clones alone and lacks a portion of them. The table lists approximately 2.3 million clones, 90% to 95% of them singletons. With regard to this clone: Antigen specificity is unknown.

J was trimmed by 4 bases and V by 3 bases; bases with no gene match: 14. Germline lookup yields CDR1 MDHEN and CDR2 SYDVKM. The CDR3 runs to 18 residues. Overall study results and limits: Generally, estimated richness proved larger in naive subsets than it did in memory subsets. A handful of donors shared 4.5% to 6.5% of their naive CD4 clonotypes. Despite large depth, sorted-subset datasets appeared incompletely sequenced.

The sequence was collected from a man between 18 and 29 years old in good health. Some clones in this sample may be carry-over from other donors' samples. The J gene is TRBJ2-2, the V gene TRBV28; the match to TRBD2 covers 7 bases. Sequencing used naive CD4+ T cells from PBMCs. Sample subset: CD45RA+ positively selected. The CDR3 nucleotides read TGTGCCAGCAGTTTTTCTAGGGGTGGGAGGGCTCTCACCGGGGAGCTGTTTTTT. This sequence encodes CASSFSRGGRALTGELFF.